This T cell receptor (beta chain) is drawn from a study of blood T cell repertoires in COVID-19. Study context: T cells, B-cell-depleted T cells, or PBMCs supplied cDNA or gDNA.

This CDR3 region has 15 residues. The ends were cut back, 5 bases at V and 7 bases at J, with 20 bases in the middle. The germline CDR1 and CDR2 sequences are SGHTA and FQGNSA. Cohort 3 donors were reported recovered after two negative PCRs, clearance, or symptom resolution. Data came from immunoSEQ multiplex PCR; TCRdb stores just in-frame clones and leaves some out. This sample carries 310,000 or so clones, around nine tenths of them seen once, and the ten largest clones take roughly 1.1%. The sequence was obtained from a woman younger than 45 who had recovered from COVID-19. The chain employs TRBV7-2 and TRBJ1-1, with a possible D match to TRBD1 (6 bases). The sequencing input was PBMCs or T cells enriched from blood (not recorded which). The CDR3 sequence is CASSPLGGVRVEAFF. The CDR3, as DNA: TGTGCCAGCAGCCCGCTAGGGGGGGTGAGAGTTGAAGCTTTCTTT.